Listed below are T cell receptor beta chains from one sample, sequenced in a study of regulatory T cells in long-lasting Graves disease. TCRdb re-derived calls from the multiplex PCR reads in MiXCR, one entry per CDR3 protein. Among around 400,000 distinct CDR3 sequences listed, approximately 10% were seen once. This same sample was also part of a study on T cells in Graves' hyperthyroidism and ophthalmopathy.

This material consisted of peripheral blood mononuclear cells (PBMCs), taken at new diagnosis, from a patient treated with antithyroid drugs. The receptors originated from a woman between 18 and 29 years old with Graves disease. The CDR3 runs from the conserved cysteine through the conserved F or W. The order of the fields is V gene, D gene, J gene, clone size, CDR3 protein, CDR3 DNA. The D gene is left open where the match is weak. Size tells how often a clone was seen (once, few, many) or the class of an expanded clone, and some rows leave it out.

V: TRBV5-1
D: -
J: TRBJ2-1
size: many
CDR3: CASSSRVGLEWGEQFF
DNA: TGCGCCAGCAGTAGCCGTGTGGGCCTCGAATGGGGTGAGCAGTTCTTC

V: TRBV18
D: TRBD1
J: TRBJ1-2
size: many
CDR3: CASSTTGADGYTF
DNA: TGTGCCAGCTCAACAACAGGGGCGGATGGCTACACCTTC

V: TRBV6-5
D: -
J: TRBJ1-1
size: -
CDR3: CASSYPRRGNTGAFF
DNA: TGTGCCAGCAGTTACCCGAGACGGGGGAACACTGGAGCTTTCTTT

V: TRBV10-3
D: TRBD2
J: TRBJ2-1
size: many
CDR3: CAISDSGTSGGNEQFF
DNA: TGTGCCATCAGTGACTCTGGGACTAGCGGGGGTAATGAGCAGTTCTTC

V: TRBV6-1
D: TRBD2
J: TRBJ2-1
size: -
CDR3: CASSSPTSGSSNEQFF
DNA: TGTGCCAGCAGTAGCCCGACTAGCGGGAGTAGCAATGAGCAGTTCTTC

V: TRBV10-3
D: -
J: TRBJ2-7
size: -
CDR3: CAIRAGLISSYEQYF
DNA: TGTGCCATCAGGGCCGGACTGATAAGCTCCTACGAGCAGTATTTC

V: TRBV7-2
D: -
J: TRBJ2-7
size: many
CDR3: CASSLLPGRSYEQYF
DNA: TGTGCCAGCAGCTTATTGCCAGGGCGCTCCTACGAGCAGTACTTC

V: TRBV2
D: TRBD2
J: TRBJ2-5
size: many
CDR3: CASRDFRTSGAQETQYF
DNA: TGTGCCAGCAGGGATTTTAGGACTAGCGGGGCCCAAGAGACCCAGTACTTC

V: TRBV28
D: -
J: TRBJ2-4
size: few
CDR3: CASSLNPPGQNIQYF
DNA: TGTGCCAGCAGTTTAAACCCCCCAGGGCAAAACATTCAGTACTTC

V: TRBV7-3
D: -
J: TRBJ2-3
size: many
CDR3: CASSTVSSTDTQYF
DNA: TGTGCCAGCAGTACCGTGTCGAGCACAGATACGCAGTATTTT

V: TRBV6-1
D: -
J: TRBJ1-2
size: -
CDR3: CASSPRRGLEPLDGYTF
DNA: TGTGCCAGCAGCCCCCGTCGGGGGCTGGAACCCCTCGATGGCTACACCTTC

V: TRBV4-1
D: -
J: TRBJ1-6
size: few
CDR3: CASSPVWGDNSPLHF
DNA: TGCGCCAGCAGCCCAGTCTGGGGAGATAATTCACCCCTCCACTTT

V: TRBV20-1
D: TRBD1
J: TRBJ2-1
size: few
CDR3: CSARGQGASVGIF
DNA: TGCAGTGCTAGAGGGCAGGGGGCAAGCGTTGGGATCTTC

V: TRBV9
D: -
J: TRBJ1-1
size: -
CDR3: CASSARGQHTEAFF
DNA: TGTGCCAGCAGCGCGAGGGGACAACACACTGAAGCTTTCTTT

V: TRBV9
D: -
J: TRBJ2-2
size: few
CDR3: CASWSTGELFF
DNA: TGTGCCAGCTGGTCCACCGGGGAGCTGTTTTTT

V: TRBV4-3
D: -
J: TRBJ1-1
size: -
CDR3: CASSHWDRGLMKNTEAFF
DNA: TGCGCCAGCAGCCATTGGGACCGAGGGTTAATGAAGAACACTGAAGCTTTCTTT

V: TRBV12-3/TRBV12-4
D: -
J: TRBJ1-6
size: many
CDR3: CASKGSNLSPLHF
DNA: TGTGCCAGCAAGGGCAGCAACCTTTCACCCCTCCACTTT

V: TRBV29-1
D: -
J: TRBJ2-1
size: few
CDR3: CSVEDPNGIILYNEQFF
DNA: TGCAGCGTTGAAGATCCGAATGGGATTATTCTTTACAATGAGCAGTTCTTC

V: TRBV5-1
D: -
J: TRBJ1-1
size: few
CDR3: CASSQTNLYLRRPNTEAFF
DNA: TGCGCCAGCAGCCAGACTAACCTATATCTCCGCCGGCCAAACACTGAAGCTTTCTTT

V: TRBV7-2
D: -
J: TRBJ2-1
size: many
CDR3: CASSLGPSYNEQFF
DNA: TGTGCCAGCAGCTTAGGCCCCAGCTACAATGAGCAGTTCTTC

V: TRBV6-6
D: -
J: TRBJ1-1
size: -
CDR3: CASSYLPAEAFF
DNA: TGTGCCAGCAGTTACTTGCCGGCTGAAGCTTTCTTT

V: TRBV3-1
D: -
J: TRBJ2-3
size: few
CDR3: CASSQVADTRYF
DNA: TGTGCCAGCAGCCAAGTTGCTGATACGCGGTATTTT

V: TRBV7-9
D: TRBD1
J: TRBJ2-7
size: many
CDR3: CASSSGTGTPYEQYF
DNA: TGTGCCAGCAGCTCCGGGACAGGGACCCCCTACGAGCAGTACTTC

V: TRBV6-1
D: TRBD2
J: TRBJ2-1
size: many
CDR3: CASSLTSGGYNEQFF
DNA: TGTGCCAGCAGCCTCACTAGCGGGGGCTACAATGAGCAGTTCTTC

V: TRBV10-3
D: -
J: TRBJ2-1
size: many
CDR3: CAISLWTDRNNEQFF
DNA: TGTGCCATCAGCCTGTGGACAGATCGTAACAATGAGCAGTTCTTC

V: TRBV30
D: -
J: TRBJ1-5
size: many
CDR3: CAWSVRRRNQPQHF
DNA: TGTGCCTGGAGTGTTCGGCGGAGGAATCAGCCCCAGCATTTT

V: TRBV7-9
D: TRBD2
J: TRBJ2-7
size: many
CDR3: CASSSQTSGRAKTYEQYF
DNA: TGTGCCAGCAGCTCTCAGACTAGCGGGAGGGCCAAAACCTACGAGCAGTACTTC

V: TRBV7-9
D: TRBD1
J: TRBJ2-1
size: many
CDR3: CASSLVKGGRGRNEQFF
DNA: TGTGCCAGCAGCTTAGTTAAGGGAGGCAGGGGGCGGAATGAGCAGTTCTTC

V: TRBV7-9
D: TRBD2
J: TRBJ2-1
size: many
CDR3: CASRPLAGESYNEQFF
DNA: TGTGCCAGCAGACCTCTCGCGGGGGAATCCTACAATGAGCAGTTCTTC

V: TRBV30
D: -
J: TRBJ2-2
size: -
CDR3: CAWNSANTGELFF
DNA: TGTGCCTGGAACAGCGCGAACACCGGGGAGCTGTTTTTT

V: TRBV4-2
D: TRBD2
J: TRBJ2-1
size: -
CDR3: CASSQETSGGRIYNEQFF
DNA: TGTGCCAGCAGCCAAGAAACTAGCGGGGGCCGAATTTACAATGAGCAGTTCTTC

V: TRBV30
D: TRBD2
J: TRBJ2-2
size: -
CDR3: CAWNYGGAGELFF
DNA: TGTGCCTGGAATTACGGGGGGGCCGGGGAGCTGTTTTTT

V: TRBV5-4
D: -
J: TRBJ1-2
size: few
CDR3: CASSLELGGGVLYGYTF
DNA: TGTGCCAGCAGCTTGGAGCTTGGGGGAGGGGTTTTATATGGCTACACCTTC

V: TRBV4-3
D: TRBD2
J: TRBJ2-2
size: many
CDR3: CASSQDGVLTSGSGIGELFF
DNA: TGCGCCAGCAGCCAAGATGGGGTACTGACTAGCGGGAGCGGGATCGGGGAGCTGTTTTTT

V: TRBV7-8
D: TRBD1
J: TRBJ1-4
size: many
CDR3: CASSLLALGQGGEKLFF
DNA: TGTGCCAGCAGCTTACTTGCTTTAGGACAGGGAGGTGAAAAACTGTTTTTT

V: TRBV13
D: -
J: TRBJ2-2
size: few
CDR3: CASSPGPGTGTGELFF
DNA: TGTGCCAGCAGCCCCGGCCCTGGGACCGGGACCGGGGAGCTGTTTTTT

V: TRBV5-6
D: TRBD1
J: TRBJ1-2
size: many
CDR3: CASSFGTGDVAFYGYTF
DNA: TGTGCCAGCAGCTTCGGGACAGGGGACGTAGCGTTCTATGGCTACACCTTC

V: TRBV7-2
D: -
J: TRBJ2-1
size: many
CDR3: CASTRSGGYNEQFF
DNA: TGTGCCAGCACCAGATCAGGGGGGTACAATGAGCAGTTCTTC

V: TRBV28
D: TRBD2
J: TRBJ2-1
size: many
CDR3: CASSWTGLAAYNEQFF
DNA: TGTGCCAGCAGTTGGACGGGACTAGCGGCCTACAATGAGCAGTTCTTC

V: TRBV28
D: TRBD1
J: TRBJ2-7
size: many
CDR3: CASSPGDRGTHEQYF
DNA: TGTGCCAGCAGTCCTGGAGACAGGGGTACCCACGAGCAGTACTTC

V: TRBV12-3/TRBV12-4
D: -
J: TRBJ1-2
size: few
CDR3: CASSLQRYNGYTF
DNA: TGTGCCAGCAGTTTACAGAGATACAATGGCTACACCTTC

V: TRBV5-1
D: TRBD1
J: TRBJ1-2
size: many
CDR3: CASSPGDDRGGAHYGYTF
DNA: TGCGCCAGCAGCCCCGGGGACGACAGGGGCGGGGCGCACTATGGCTACACCTTC

V: TRBV7-6
D: -
J: TRBJ1-2
size: many
CDR3: CASSLDQGLNYGYTF
DNA: TGTGCCAGCAGCTTAGATCAGGGGCTCAACTATGGCTACACCTTC

V: TRBV12-5
D: -
J: TRBJ2-3
size: many
CDR3: CASGLVLREVGTQYF
DNA: TGTGCTAGTGGTTTGGTACTGAGGGAGGTCGGTACGCAGTATTTT

V: TRBV12-3/TRBV12-4
D: TRBD2
J: TRBJ2-3
size: many
CDR3: CASSILAGGQDHTFFTDTQYF
DNA: TGTGCCAGCAGTATCTTAGCGGGGGGCCAAGACCACACATTTTTCACAGATACGCAGTATTTT

V: TRBV13
D: -
J: TRBJ2-2
size: -
CDR3: CASSLRVATMTTGELIF
DNA: TGTGCCAGCAGCTTAAGAGTCGCGACGATGACGACCGGGGAGCTGATTTTT